This TCR beta chain comes out of a study of vaccination effects on CD4 cells after COVID-19. Study findings and constraints: Clones that were induced by infection or by vaccine showed marked contraction late after vaccination.

The assay was immunoSEQ multiplex PCR, and TCRdb's table has in-frame clones only and misses some. The data hold fewer than 60,000 clones, with 65% to 80% observed a single time. In regard to this clone: No antigen is known for it.

The ViraFEST assay expanded antigen-specific CD4+ T cells with viral peptide pools before sequencing. Researchers isolated CD4+ T cells once roughly nine days of culture had elapsed. A PCR test confirmed that the person had SARS-CoV-2 infection between March and December 2020. Half-medium exchanges with IL-2 medium took place on days 3 and 7. The source material was CD4+ T cells from PBMCs cultured with HIV peptides, sampled before COVID-19 vaccination. Described subset: HIV-1 Nef peptide pool negative control/reference culture. This TCR was recovered from a human donor who had a prior SARS-CoV-2 infection.

CDR3 nucleotides: TGTGCCAGCAGCCAGCTTGGATGGGGACAGGGGGAACCCCATAGCAATCAGCCCCAGCATTTT. It translates to CASSQLGWGQGEPHSNQPQHF. J is TRBJ1-5 and V is TRBV3-1 (or the pseudogene TRBV3-2); 11 positions match TRBD1. The length of the CDR3 is 21 residues. Germline V gene data show CDR1 as LGHDT and CDR2 as YNNKEL (reference sequence). With 3 bases clipped from V and 0 bases from J, the junction kept 16 bases outside the gene matches.